This T cell receptor (beta chain) emerged from a study of control samples from healthy donors and cancer patients. The data were produced by immunoSEQ multiplex PCR, yet TCRdb's version contains in-frame clones alone and is incomplete. The table records under 200,000 clones, 91% of them present only once. Germline V gene sequence: CDR1 MNHEY, CDR2 SVGAGI. V was shortened by 8 bases and J by 2 bases, with 7 bases between the two germline ends. The CDR3 has 11 residues. This clone was detected once. Sequenced input: blood. V and J are TRBV6-5 and TRBJ2-7, with unresolved D. This TCR came from a woman aged 25-40 years in good health. CDR3 amino acids: CASGPTYEQYF. CDR3 nucleotide sequence: TGTGCCAGCGGGCCCACCTACGAGCAGTACTTC.